This paragraph reports one T cell receptor (beta chain). The antigen it recognizes is unknown. Base qualities are not recorded, but no much larger clone differs from it by a single base. Using the deep immunoSEQ assay, TCR CDR3 regions were amplified from genomic DNA by multiplex PCR. For each cell subset, the extracted genomic DNA was distributed evenly across all wells of several immunoSEQ 96-well plates, and each plate served as one replicate. For sorted subsets, each replicate PCR was loaded with 200 ng genomic DNA, equivalent to approximately 33,000 T cell genomes. Purified libraries were measured with a Qubit 3.0 fluorometer, size-checked on a Bioanalyzer 2100, and measured again with the KAPA Library Quantification kit. A separate single-read 150-cycle Illumina NextSeq 550 flow cell was used to sequence each immunoSEQ 96-well plate. The authors' analysis ran thus. Because the immunoSEQ output held only junctional sequences and lacked quality scores, the filtering could not match the filtering applied to full-length reads. To assign V/J genes and CDR3, sequences were annotated using PyIR, a Python wrapper for IgBLAST v1.9, with IMGT germline references. Reads were filtered out if the reads had weak V/J assignments (E-value above 1e-6), no CDR3, stop codons, out-of-frame junctions, or ambiguous translated residues. V3J clonotypes were defined as sequences sharing the same inferred V gene, J gene, and CDR3 amino acid sequence. The percentage overlap between two repertoires was calculated by dividing the number of shared unique clonotypes by the size of the smaller repertoire. Three approaches were used to assess repertoire richness: RTK rarefaction, the Chao1 estimator, and Recon v2.1 estimates of unobserved clonotypes. Generation probabilities for all TCRbeta clonotypes obtained by the gDNA method from four donors were computed using OLGA. The table comes from immuneACCESS by way of TCRdb, which keeps in-frame sequences with V and J called. Part of the clones is missing from these tables; in studies checked, under half for an unresolved V gene and the rest for unknown reasons. V and J calls and clone size are copied from that table; D and trimming were computed from the DNA. In all, the sample holds about 2,500,000 clones, and more than 90% of those were seen once. The ten largest make up around 0.15% of the sample.

Including the terminal cysteine and phenylalanine, the CDR3 comprises 14 residues. Of all the DNA, just the CDR3 is kept, 42 bases in frame from base 1. CDR1 SEHNR and CDR2 FQNEAQ were looked up in the germline V gene (reference sequence). Trimming at the junction amounts to 7 bases on V and 0 bases on J, and the germline ends lie 12 bases apart. The sample comes from a study of shared clonotypes between healthy human individuals (dated by TCRdb to 2018 to 2020). Regarding the complete study: A couple of women and three men aged 18 to 49 years were included in the cohort. Per donor, three plates each were used for CD4 naive and CD4 memory, two for CD8 naive, and one for CD8 memory. Per donor, leukapheresis produced somewhere between about 0.8 and 9 billion PBMCs. The study deeply sequenced blood TCR repertoires of five healthy adults to estimate repertoire size and the extent of clonotype sharing between individuals. Libraries were prepared and TCR repertoires were sequenced by different laboratories using diverse techniques, in order to increase sequencing depth and limit assay-specific biases. Findings and caveats that apply to the study as a whole: Based on pairwise subsampling, the degree of clonotype sharing among donors was expected to be affected by sequencing depth. Across a handful of donors, approximately 4.9% of naive CD4, approximately 4% of naive CD8, roughly 2.2% of memory CD4, and approximately 0.4% of memory CD8 clonotypes were shared. Larger estimated clonotype richness was generally found for naive subsets than for memory subsets. Incomplete sequencing was indicated by rarefaction of sorted-subset datasets, despite the large sequencing depth. Only blood was sampled, and tissue TCR repertoires likely differ from those in blood. Because the study included only a small number of donors, the genetic and exposure-history diversity represented was limited. Compared with non-shared clonotypes, clonotypes shared by all four sorted-subset donors had higher generation probabilities.

Donors were healthy HIV-negative adults with no recently reported acute infections or vaccinations. Only Caucasian adults living in Nashville, Tennessee, USA were represented among the donors. Magnetic negative selection was used to enrich CD4+ T cells, after which naive cells were positively selected on CD45RA and the negative fraction became the memory subset. After blood collection by leukapheresis, PBMCs were isolated using Ficoll-Histopaque density gradient centrifugation and then cryopreserved in the vapor phase of liquid nitrogen. Purity and quantity of every magnetically sorted T cell population were checked by analytical flow cytometry. Genomic DNA was isolated from every sorted fraction and measured by UV absorbance on a Nanodrop 2000c.

This clonotype originated in a young man in good health. The material sequenced was naive CD4+ T cells sorted from blood. The cell subset or site tag for this specimen amounts to: CD45RA+ positively selected. Rearrangement joined TRBV7-9 to TRBJ1-2; the D gene is perhaps TRBD1, on 5 matching bases. The CDR3 loop reads CASTGAGSNYGYTF. In nucleotide form, the sequence is TGTGCCAGCACCGGGGCAGGGTCTAACTATGGCTACACCTTC.